This is a list of T cell receptor beta chains from one sample in a study of cytomegalovirus exposure and HLA in healthy donors. Here immunoSEQ multiplex PCR was the method, and the copy in TCRdb shows in-frame clones only, minus some. Altogether a few hundred thousand clones are present, about nine tenths being singletons, with the ten largest covering roughly 1.5%. What was sequenced was PBMCs. These receptor sequences come from a girl aged 2-10 years in good health and CMV-seronegative. Both conserved end residues are part of each CDR3. D genes are given only for firm matches.

j_call d_call v_call cdr3_nt cdr3_aa
TRBJ2-7 NA TRBV11-2 TGTGCCAGCAGCTTAGGGAGGGGCGTCGGATCAGAGCAGTACTTC CASSLGRGVGSEQYF
TRBJ1-1 TRBD1 TRBV18 TGTGCCAGCTCACCACGAGGGGGCTGGGACACTGAAGCTTTCTTT CASSPRGGWDTEAFF
TRBJ2-1 TRBD2 TRBV30 TGTGCCTGGAGTCTCGGGACTAGTATGAATGAGCAGTTCTTC CAWSLGTSMNEQFF
TRBJ2-3 NA TRBV19 TGTGCCAGTACAGGGCAGGGGGGTACAGATACGCAGTATTTT CASTGQGGTDTQYF
TRBJ2-5 NA TRBV6-1 TGTGCCAGCAGACGGTCCCCCCAGGGGACCCAGTACTTC CASRRSPQGTQYF
TRBJ2-2 TRBD2 TRBV10-2 TGCGCCAGCAGTGAGCCGGGGGGGGCCAACACCGGGGAGCTGTTTTTT CASSEPGGANTGELFF
TRBJ2-7 TRBD2 TRBV9 TGTGCCAGCAGCGTGGACGGGGGGACCTACGAGCAGTACTTC CASSVDGGTYEQYF
TRBJ2-1 TRBD1 TRBV27 TGTGCCAGCAGTTCTGACAGGGGGCTGAATGAGCAGTTCTTC CASSSDRGLNEQFF
TRBJ2-7 NA TRBV5-5 TGTGCCAGCACCTGGACGGGATCCTCCTACGAGCAGTACTTC CASTWTGSSYEQYF
TRBJ2-6 NA TRBV7-9 TGTGCCAGCAGCTTACCGGGACTCCCCTCTGGGGCCAACGTCCTGACTTTC CASSLPGLPSGANVLTF
TRBJ2-7 NA TRBV4-1 TGCGCCAGCAGCCAAGTTGGCAGCTCCTACGAGCAGTACTTC CASSQVGSSYEQYF
TRBJ2-5 NA TRBV7-6 TGTGCCAGCAGCCCTTCGGCCAGGGCCCTCCAAGAGACCCAGTACTTC CASSPSARALQETQYF
TRBJ1-6 TRBD1 TRBV6-5 TGTGCCAGCGTGGACAGGGCCTCTGGAAATTCACCCCTCCACTTT CASVDRASGNSPLHF
TRBJ2-7 NA TRBV25-1 TGTGCCAGCAGTGAATTTGGGGGGACGCCGGGCGAGCAGTACTTC CASSEFGGTPGEQYF
TRBJ2-7 NA TRBV11-3 TGTGCCAGCAGCTTAAGAGTTGAGGAATACGAGCAGTACTTC CASSLRVEEYEQYF
TRBJ2-7 NA TRBV27 TGTGCCAGCAGTTTATCGAGGCAGGGGTTAACCTACGAGCAGTACTTC CASSLSRQGLTYEQYF
TRBJ2-3 TRBD2 TRBV28 TGTGCCAGCAGTAGGCTAGCGGGGGGGCCAGATACGCAGTATTTT CASSRLAGGPDTQYF
TRBJ2-2 NA TRBV18 TGTGCCAGCTCACCCCAGAACACCGGGGAGCTGTTTTTT CASSPQNTGELFF
TRBJ1-2 NA TRBV5-6 TGTGCCAGCAGCTTGGGGGCAGGGGTTGGCTATGGCTACACCTTC CASSLGAGVGYGYTF
TRBJ1-2 TRBD1 TRBV19 TGTGCCAGTAGGGGGACAGGACCAGCTAACTATGGCTACACCTTC CASRGTGPANYGYTF